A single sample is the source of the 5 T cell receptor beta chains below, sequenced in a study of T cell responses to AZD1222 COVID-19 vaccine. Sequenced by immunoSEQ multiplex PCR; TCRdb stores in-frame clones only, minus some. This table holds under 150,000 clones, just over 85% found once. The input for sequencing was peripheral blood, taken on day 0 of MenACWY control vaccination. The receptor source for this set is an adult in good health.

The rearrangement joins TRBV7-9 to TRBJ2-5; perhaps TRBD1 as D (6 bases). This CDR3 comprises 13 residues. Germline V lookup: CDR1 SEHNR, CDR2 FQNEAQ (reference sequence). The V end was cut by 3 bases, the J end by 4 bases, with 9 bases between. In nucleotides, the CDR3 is TGTGCCAGCAGCTTGGGACAAGTAGAGACCCAGTACTTC. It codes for CASSLGQVETQYF.

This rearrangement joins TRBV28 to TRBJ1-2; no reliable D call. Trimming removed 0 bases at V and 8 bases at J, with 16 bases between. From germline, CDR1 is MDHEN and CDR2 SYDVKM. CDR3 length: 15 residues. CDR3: CASSLWIPGPGGYTF. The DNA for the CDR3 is TGTGCCAGCAGTTTATGGATCCCCGGCCCCGGGGGCTACACCTTC.

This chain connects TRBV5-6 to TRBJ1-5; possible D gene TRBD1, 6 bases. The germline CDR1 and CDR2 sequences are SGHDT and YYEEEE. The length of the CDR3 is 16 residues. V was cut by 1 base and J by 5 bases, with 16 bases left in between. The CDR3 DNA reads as TGTGCCAGCAGCTTGTACAGGGCAGGTCACGATCAGCCCCAGCATTTT. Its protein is CASSLYRAGHDQPQHF.

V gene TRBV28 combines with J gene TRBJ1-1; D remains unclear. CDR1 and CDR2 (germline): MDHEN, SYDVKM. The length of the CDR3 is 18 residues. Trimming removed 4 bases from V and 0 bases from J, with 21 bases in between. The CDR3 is CASSSKGFLKPLNTEAFF. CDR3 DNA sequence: TGTGCCAGCAGTTCTAAAGGTTTCTTAAAACCCTTGAACACTGAAGCTTTCTTT.

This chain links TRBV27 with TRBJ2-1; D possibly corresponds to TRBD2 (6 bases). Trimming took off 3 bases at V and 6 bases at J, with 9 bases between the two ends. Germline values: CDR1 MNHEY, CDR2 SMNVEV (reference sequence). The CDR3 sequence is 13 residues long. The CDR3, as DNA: TGTGCCAGCAGTTTTACTAGCTCCAATGAGCAGTTCTTC. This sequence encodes CASSFTSSNEQFF.